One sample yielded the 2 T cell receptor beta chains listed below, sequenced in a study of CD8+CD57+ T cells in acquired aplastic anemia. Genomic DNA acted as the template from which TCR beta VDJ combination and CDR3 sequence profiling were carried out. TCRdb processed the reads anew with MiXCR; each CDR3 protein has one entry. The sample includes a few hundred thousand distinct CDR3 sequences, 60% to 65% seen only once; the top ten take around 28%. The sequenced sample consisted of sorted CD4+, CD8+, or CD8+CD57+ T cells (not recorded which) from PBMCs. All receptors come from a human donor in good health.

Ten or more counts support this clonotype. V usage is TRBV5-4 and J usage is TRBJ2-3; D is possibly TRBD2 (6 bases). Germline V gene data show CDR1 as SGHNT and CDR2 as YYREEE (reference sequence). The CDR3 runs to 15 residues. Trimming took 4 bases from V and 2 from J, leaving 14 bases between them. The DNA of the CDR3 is TGTGCCAGCAGCGCCCTTGGGGGGTTCACAGATACGCAGTATTTT. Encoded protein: CASSALGGFTDTQYF.

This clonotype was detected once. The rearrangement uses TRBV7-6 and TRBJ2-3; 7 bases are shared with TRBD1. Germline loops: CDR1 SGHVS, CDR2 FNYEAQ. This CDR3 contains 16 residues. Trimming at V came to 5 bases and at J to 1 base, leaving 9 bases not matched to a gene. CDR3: CASSQDPQGGTDTQYF. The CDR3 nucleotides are TGTGCCAGCAGCCAAGATCCCCAGGGGGGCACAGATACGCAGTATTTT.